The 4 T cell receptor beta chains in this list originate from one sample, sequenced in a study of patients and donors after allogeneic stem cell transplantation. TCRdb analysed the RT-PCR reads with MiXCR anew, one entry per CDR3 protein. The repertoire holds roughly 190,000 distinct CDR3 sequences, with roughly two fifths as singletons. The specimen was blood, either unsorted or a sorted T cell fraction (not recorded which). The receptors shown here come from a human donor who was either an allogeneic HSCT recipient or a stem cell or donor lymphocyte infusion donor (not recorded which). It is not recorded whose cells these are; they may come from a transplant donor.

The genes are TRBV12-3 or TRBV12-4 and TRBJ2-6, with TRBD2 as a possible D gene (6 bases). The CDR3 runs to 15 residues. The V gene lost 5 bases and the J gene lost 0 bases, with 8 bases spanning the gap. The CDR3 loop is CASSPSASGANVLTF. DNA for the CDR3: TGTGCCAGCAGTCCTAGCGCCTCTGGGGCCAACGTCCTGACTTTC.

This clonotype has more than one count but fewer than ten. The chain links TRBV9 to TRBJ1-1; D remains unclear. In germline, CDR1 is SGDLS, CDR2 YYNGEE. Trimming took off 0 bases at V and 4 bases at J, with 10 bases between the two ends. This CDR3 comprises 14 residues. The CDR3 region has the DNA TGTGCCAGCAGCGTAGGGTCCGGCTCCACTGAAGCTTTCTTT. Protein: CASSVGSGSTEAFF.

The chain employs TRBV7-9 and TRBJ2-1; D is perhaps TRBD1 or TRBD2 (5 bases each). V was trimmed by 1 base and J by 7 bases, leaving 11 bases between them. Germline-derived CDR1 and CDR2 are SEHNR and FQNEAQ (reference sequence). This CDR3 has 14 residues. CDR3 protein: CASSLGGYGNEQFF. As DNA, the CDR3 is TGTGCCAGCAGCTTAGGGGGGTATGGGAATGAGCAGTTCTTC.

CDR3 nucleotide sequence: TGTGCCAGCAGTTTTGAAGGGCCTAATGAAAAACTGTTTTTT. It translates to CASSFEGPNEKLFF. The rearrangement links TRBV27 to TRBJ1-4, with unresolved D. Germline V gives CDR1 MNHEY, CDR2 SMNVEV (reference sequence). The CDR3 is 14 residues long. V shed 3 bases and J shed 3 bases, with 8 bases lying between them.